A selection of T cell receptor beta chains follows, all from one sample in a study of cytomegalovirus exposure and HLA in healthy donors. Measured with immunoSEQ multiplex PCR; TCRdb has only the in-frame clones, and not every one. The top ten clones hold 4.5% to 5% of a sample with some 100,000 clones, 70% to 85% of them seen once. Sequences were obtained from PBMCs. The receptors were sampled from a man in his forties or fifties in good health and CMV-seropositive. Both conserved end residues are part of each CDR3. D genes are given only for firm matches. Size is omitted from some rows. Given values are once, few, many or a class for expanded clones.

d_gene: TRBD1
v_gene: TRBV2
len: 14
j_gene: TRBJ2-7
abundance: -
CDR3aa: CASSEAGTGGQQYF
CDR3nt: TGTGCCAGCAGTGAAGCCGGGACAGGGGGCCAGCAGTACTTC

d_gene: -
v_gene: TRBV29-1
len: 12
j_gene: TRBJ1-6
abundance: -
CDR3aa: CSVYSGNSPLHF
CDR3nt: TGCAGCGTTTACAGTGGAAATTCCCCCCTCCACTTT

d_gene: TRBD1
v_gene: TRBV28
len: 13
j_gene: TRBJ1-3
abundance: -
CDR3aa: CASSPGQGGTIYF
CDR3nt: TGTGCCAGCAGTCCGGGACAGGGAGGCACCATATATTTT

d_gene: -
v_gene: TRBV19
len: 16
j_gene: TRBJ2-6
abundance: once
CDR3aa: CASSTRERSGANVLTF
CDR3nt: TGTGCCAGTAGTACCAGAGAGCGCTCTGGGGCCAACGTCCTGACTTTC

d_gene: -
v_gene: TRBV13
len: 15
j_gene: TRBJ2-6
abundance: -
CDR3aa: CASSPTTTGANVLTF
CDR3nt: TGTGCCAGCAGCCCCACAACCACTGGGGCCAACGTCCTGACTTTC

d_gene: -
v_gene: TRBV4-2
len: 16
j_gene: TRBJ2-7
abundance: -
CDR3aa: CASSQDPQGKGYEQYF
CDR3nt: TGTGCCAGCAGCCAAGACCCCCAGGGGAAAGGCTACGAGCAGTACTTC

d_gene: -
v_gene: TRBV5-1
len: 12
j_gene: TRBJ1-1
abundance: -
CDR3aa: CASSDGGTEAFF
CDR3nt: TGCGCCAGCAGCGACGGGGGCACTGAAGCTTTCTTT

d_gene: TRBD2
v_gene: TRBV2
len: 15
j_gene: TRBJ2-1
abundance: once
CDR3aa: CASIPASGSYNEQFF
CDR3nt: TGTGCCAGCATCCCCGCTAGCGGGAGTTACAATGAGCAGTTCTTC

d_gene: -
v_gene: TRBV7-9
len: 14
j_gene: TRBJ1-1
abundance: few
CDR3aa: CASSYHQMNTEAFF
CDR3nt: TGTGCCAGCAGTTATCATCAGATGAACACTGAAGCTTTCTTT

d_gene: TRBD1
v_gene: TRBV25-1
len: 12
j_gene: TRBJ1-1
abundance: -
CDR3aa: CASSGDRGQAFF
CDR3nt: TGTGCCAGCAGTGGGGACAGGGGGCAGGCTTTCTTT

d_gene: TRBD1
v_gene: TRBV28
len: 15
j_gene: TRBJ1-1
abundance: -
CDR3aa: CASSFAGGLNTEAFF
CDR3nt: TGTGCCAGCAGTTTTGCAGGGGGCCTTAACACTGAAGCTTTCTTT

d_gene: -
v_gene: TRBV19
len: 13
j_gene: TRBJ1-2
abundance: -
CDR3aa: CASSISPNYGYTF
CDR3nt: TGTGCCAGTAGTATCTCCCCTAACTATGGCTACACCTTC

d_gene: -
v_gene: TRBV6-4
len: 15
j_gene: TRBJ2-1
abundance: -
CDR3aa: CASSPRGGLNNEQFF
CDR3nt: TGTGCCAGCAGCCCCAGAGGAGGGCTTAACAATGAGCAGTTCTTC

d_gene: TRBD1
v_gene: TRBV5-1
len: 15
j_gene: TRBJ2-3
abundance: -
CDR3aa: CASSPWTGTPDTQYF
CDR3nt: TGCGCCAGCAGCCCTTGGACAGGGACCCCGGATACGCAGTATTTT

d_gene: TRBD2
v_gene: TRBV7-2
len: 15
j_gene: TRBJ2-7
abundance: few
CDR3aa: CASSETSGSIYEQYF
CDR3nt: TGTGCCAGCAGCGAAACTAGCGGGAGTATATACGAGCAGTACTTC

d_gene: -
v_gene: TRBV19
len: 11
j_gene: TRBJ2-3
abundance: -
CDR3aa: CASSNTDTQYF
CDR3nt: TGTGCCAGTAGCAACACAGATACGCAGTATTTT

d_gene: -
v_gene: TRBV4-1
len: 13
j_gene: TRBJ1-1
abundance: -
CDR3aa: CASSLKGDSRAFF
CDR3nt: TGCGCCAGCAGCCTCAAAGGGGATTCCCGAGCTTTCTTT

d_gene: TRBD1
v_gene: TRBV5-4
len: 14
j_gene: TRBJ2-7
abundance: -
CDR3aa: CASSLRQGSYEQYF
CDR3nt: TGTGCCAGCAGCTTACGACAGGGCTCCTACGAGCAGTACTTC

d_gene: TRBD1
v_gene: TRBV7-9
len: 17
j_gene: TRBJ2-1
abundance: -
CDR3aa: CASSPGHTGGSGNEQFF
CDR3nt: TGTGCCAGCAGCCCAGGGCATACAGGGGGTTCCGGCAATGAGCAGTTCTTC

d_gene: TRBD1
v_gene: TRBV2
len: 13
j_gene: TRBJ1-1
abundance: -
CDR3aa: CASRTGEGSGAFF
CDR3nt: TGTGCCAGCAGGACAGGGGAGGGGAGTGGGGCTTTCTTT

d_gene: TRBD2
v_gene: TRBV2
len: 15
j_gene: TRBJ2-1
abundance: -
CDR3aa: CASIMRAGGNNEQFF
CDR3nt: TGTGCCAGCATCATGAGGGCGGGGGGGAACAATGAGCAGTTCTTC

d_gene: -
v_gene: TRBV7-9
len: 15
j_gene: TRBJ2-5
abundance: -
CDR3aa: CASSRLDRSGETQYF
CDR3nt: TGTGCCAGCAGCCGATTAGACAGATCCGGGGAGACCCAGTACTTC